The rows below give T cell receptor beta chains drawn from one sample of a study of CD8+ T cells in alopecia areata. Clones were read by immunoSEQ multiplex PCR, and TCRdb kept only the in-frame ones, dropping some. The data show 150,000 or so clones, roughly 62% seen once. The source material was CD4+ T cells sorted from blood, sampled at week 0. The origin of the receptors is a human donor with alopecia areata. The CDR3 runs from the conserved cysteine through the conserved F or W. Fields, in order: V gene, D gene, CDR3 length, J gene, clone size, CDR3 protein, CDR3 DNA. A D gene is named only where the DNA matches it firmly. Expanded clones are given a class, and other clones once, few, many or no size at all.

V: TRBV29-1
D: TRBD1
length: 15
J: TRBJ2-3
size: NA
CDR3: CSVAARQGALDTQYF
DNA: TGCAGCGTTGCGGCGCGGCAGGGGGCATTAGATACGCAGTATTTT

V: TRBV18
D: NA
length: 16
J: TRBJ2-1
size: NA
CDR3: CASSRSQGPLTDEQFF
DNA: TGTGCCAGCTCACGATCACAGGGTCCCTTGACAGATGAGCAGTTCTTC

V: TRBV6-5
D: NA
length: 13
J: TRBJ1-2
size: NA
CDR3: CASSVSYNYGYTF
DNA: TGTGCCAGCAGTGTTAGTTATAACTATGGCTACACCTTC

V: TRBV5-4
D: NA
length: 13
J: TRBJ2-2
size: once
CDR3: CASSLDNTGELFF
DNA: TGTGCCAGCAGCTTGGATAACACCGGGGAGCTGTTTTTT

V: TRBV6-5
D: NA
length: 14
J: TRBJ2-5
size: few
CDR3: CASSEIPLWETQYF
DNA: TGTGCCAGCAGTGAAATACCACTTTGGGAGACCCAGTACTTC

V: TRBV29-1
D: TRBD2
length: 14
J: TRBJ2-3
size: NA
CDR3: CSVQTSGGYDTQYF
DNA: TGCAGCGTTCAGACTAGCGGGGGGTATGATACGCAGTATTTT

V: TRBV27
D: NA
length: 14
J: TRBJ1-5
size: few
CDR3: CASSLRGADQPQHF
DNA: TGTGCCAGCAGTCTCCGGGGGGCGGATCAGCCCCAGCATTTT

V: TRBV19
D: NA
length: 15
J: TRBJ1-2
size: NA
CDR3: CASSIAHQGRDGYTF
DNA: TGTGCCAGTAGTATAGCTCACCAGGGCCGGGATGGCTACACCTTC

V: TRBV30
D: NA
length: 12
J: TRBJ1-2
size: few
CDR3: CAWSDTRYGYTF
DNA: TGTGCCTGGAGTGACACACGCTATGGCTACACCTTC

V: TRBV7-9
D: NA
length: 16
J: TRBJ2-6
size: NA
CDR3: CASSLWETSGANVLTF
DNA: TGTGCCAGCAGCTTATGGGAAACCTCTGGGGCCAACGTCCTGACTTTC

V: TRBV15
D: NA
length: 15
J: TRBJ1-4
size: NA
CDR3: CATSRTVATNEKLFF
DNA: TGTGCCACCAGCCGGACAGTCGCAACTAATGAAAAACTGTTTTTT

V: TRBV29-1
D: NA
length: 14
J: TRBJ2-2
size: few
CDR3: CSVRGAENTGELFF
DNA: TGCAGCGTCAGAGGGGCAGAAAACACCGGGGAGCTGTTTTTT

V: TRBV11-2
D: NA
length: 10
J: TRBJ2-5
size: NA
CDR3: CASRGETQYF
DNA: TGTGCCAGCCGGGGGGAGACCCAGTACTTC

V: TRBV5-1
D: TRBD2
length: 15
J: TRBJ2-1
size: few
CDR3: CASSLRSGGNNEQFF
DNA: TGCGCCAGCAGCTTGCGTAGCGGGGGAAACAATGAGCAGTTCTTC

V: TRBV29-1
D: TRBD1
length: 11
J: TRBJ1-2
size: few
CDR3: CSVEGTGSYTF
DNA: TGCAGCGTTGAAGGGACAGGGAGCTACACCTTC

V: TRBV30
D: NA
length: 15
J: TRBJ2-5
size: NA
CDR3: CAWSGSQGLQETQYF
DNA: TGTGCCTGGAGTGGATCCCAGGGTCTCCAAGAGACCCAGTACTTC